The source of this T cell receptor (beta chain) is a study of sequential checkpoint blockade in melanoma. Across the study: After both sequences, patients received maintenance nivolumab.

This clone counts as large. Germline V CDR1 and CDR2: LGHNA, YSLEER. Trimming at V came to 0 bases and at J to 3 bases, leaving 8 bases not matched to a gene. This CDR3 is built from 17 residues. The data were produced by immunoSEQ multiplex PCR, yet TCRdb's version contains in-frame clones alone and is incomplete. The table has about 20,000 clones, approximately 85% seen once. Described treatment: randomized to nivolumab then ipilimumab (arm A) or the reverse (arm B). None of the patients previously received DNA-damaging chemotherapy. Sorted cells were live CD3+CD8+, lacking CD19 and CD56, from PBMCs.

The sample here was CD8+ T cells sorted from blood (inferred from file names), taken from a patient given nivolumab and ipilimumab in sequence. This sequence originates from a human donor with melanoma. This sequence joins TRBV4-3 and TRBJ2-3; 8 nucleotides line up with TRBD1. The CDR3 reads CASSQDFAGGITDTQYF. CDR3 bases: TGCGCCAGCAGCCAAGATTTTGCAGGGGGCATAACAGATACGCAGTATTTT.